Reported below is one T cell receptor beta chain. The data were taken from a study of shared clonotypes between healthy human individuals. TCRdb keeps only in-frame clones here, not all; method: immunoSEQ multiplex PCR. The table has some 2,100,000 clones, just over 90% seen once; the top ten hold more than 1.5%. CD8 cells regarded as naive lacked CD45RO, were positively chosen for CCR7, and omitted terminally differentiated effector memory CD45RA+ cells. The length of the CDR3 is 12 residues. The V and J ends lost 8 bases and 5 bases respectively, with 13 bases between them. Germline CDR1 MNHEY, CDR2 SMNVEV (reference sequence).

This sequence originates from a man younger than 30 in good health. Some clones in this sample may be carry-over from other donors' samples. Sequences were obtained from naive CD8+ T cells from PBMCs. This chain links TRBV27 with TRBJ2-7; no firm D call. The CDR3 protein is CASGDFFHEQYF. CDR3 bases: TGTGCCAGCGGCGATTTTTTCCACGAGCAGTACTTC.